The present TCR beta chain was sequenced within a study of shared clonotypes between healthy human individuals. Overall study context: Each donor had three CD4 naive, three CD4 memory, two CD8 naive and one CD8 memory plate. Study-level points and caveats: Donor scarcity curtailed the genetic and exposure-history diversity represented herein. Among several donors, approximately 5% of naive CD4 clonotypes were found in common.

Data came from immunoSEQ multiplex PCR; TCRdb stores just in-frame clones and leaves some out. The table lists millions of clones, less than 95% of them singletons. CDR1 SGHRS and CDR2 YFSETQ come from the germline V gene. Trimming stripped 0 bases from V and 1 base from J, with 10 bases between. The CDR3 is made up of 15 amino acids. Only CD45RO-negative cells positively selected for CCR7 counted as naive CD8 cells, so terminally differentiated effector memory CD45RA+ cells were excluded. A note on this clone: What it binds is not known.

The source is a man between 18 and 29 years old in good health. What was sequenced was naive CD8+ T cells sorted from blood. The chain recombines TRBV5-1 with TRBJ1-1; D gene uncertain. As DNA, the CDR3 is TGCGCCAGCAGCTTGGCAGCAGCCGCGAACACTGAAGCTTTCTTT. As protein: CASSLAAAANTEAFF.